This T cell receptor beta chain was sequenced for a study of cytomegalovirus exposure and HLA in healthy donors. About this clone itself: Its antigen is not identified. The DNA is omitted, as the CDR3 cannot be located on it reliably, and the CDR3 follows TCRdb's listing.

Both 60 Vbeta primers and 13 Jbeta primers went into the PCR. Assay: immunoSEQ multiplex PCR; the TCRdb copy retains only in-frame clones and omits some. The table shows roughly 120,000 clones, with approximately 72% occurring only once. Overall study results and limits: Reported performance of the classifier showed diagnosis of cytomegalovirus status with high specificity and sensitivity. The authors judged a highly shared variant cluster likely a sequencing artifact. It was 150 to 200 TCR beta chains that were listed as cytomegalovirus-associated.

This TCR derives from a woman aged 40 to 50 in good health and CMV-seropositive. The sample comprised PBMCs.

Here the CDR3 reads CASSWVGGGTDTQYF. The J gene is TRBJ2-3, the V gene TRBV21-1; TRBD2, the table's D call, lacks a check against the DNA. TRBV21-1 constitutes a pseudogene. Counting both end residues, the CDR3 totals 15 amino acids.